This entry concerns a single T cell receptor (beta chain). The target antigen is unknown. The CDR3 consists of 15 residues. Trimming left V 7 bases short and J 5 bases short, with 18 bases between. Germline V gene sequence: CDR1 MNHNY, CDR2 SVGAGI (reference sequence). The sample comes from a study of cytomegalovirus exposure and HLA in healthy donors. The study's findings and limits: What a later analysis reportedly showed was that an Asian-associated ancestry cluster had fewer N-insertions than the roughly 700-donor mean.

Primers included in the PCR were 60 Vbeta and 13 Jbeta primers. Data came from immunoSEQ multiplex PCR; TCRdb stores just in-frame clones and leaves some out. Of some 140,000 clones listed, around 79% were seen once; the top ten hold roughly 2.8%. The sample taken for sequencing was PBMCs. This TCR was recovered from a man younger than 30 in good health and CMV-seronegative. The V call is TRBV6-6, the J call TRBJ2-1, with D possibly being TRBD1 (6 bases). CDR3 nucleotides: TGTGCCAGCACGGTACAGGGCCCCAGAAACAATGAGCAGTTCTTC. It is translated as CASTVQGPRNNEQFF.